One sample yielded the 10 T cell receptor beta chains listed below, sequenced in a study of cytomegalovirus exposure and HLA in healthy donors. It was with 60 Vbeta and 13 Jbeta primers that the PCR ran. This table comes from immunoSEQ multiplex PCR, and its TCRdb copy is limited to in-frame clones, with some not included. The sample yields fewer than 110,000 clones, 77% seen once. Sequenced material: PBMCs. All receptors come from a male donor in good health and CMV-seronegative.

The chain joins TRBV29-1 to TRBJ2-3; tentatively, D is TRBD2 (6 bases). The ends were cut back, 7 bases at V and 0 bases at J, with 17 bases in the middle. Germline V CDR1 and CDR2: SQVTM, ANQGSEA. The CDR3 totals 15 residues. The CDR3 region is CSARGALKSTDTQYF. CDR3 DNA sequence: TGCAGCGCGCGCGGGGCCCTGAAAAGCACAGATACGCAGTATTTT.

Note on this clone: Relative to the germline gene, one junction end is altered; a read error may explain this. The V call is TRBV4-2, the J call TRBJ2-7, with 7 positions matching TRBD1. The germline V gene encodes CDR1 LGHNA and CDR2 YNFKEQ. This CDR3 region has 16 residues. The CDR3 DNA reads as TGTGCCAGCAGCCAAGATTTAGGACAGGATTCCTACGTGCAGTACTTC. Translating it yields CASSQDLGQDSYVQYF.

V is TRBV7-9 and J is TRBJ2-7; 7 bases agree with TRBD2. The CDR3 extends over 13 amino acids. Trimming took 5 bases from V and 2 from J; bases not matched to a gene: 3. Germline V lookup: CDR1 SEHNR, CDR2 FQNEAQ (reference sequence). CDR3 in DNA: TGTGCCAGCAGCGCCGGGGGGACCTACGAGCAGTACTTC. Translating it yields CASSAGGTYEQYF. The full variable domain, with the rest looked up from reference TRBV7-9 and TRBJ2-7, is DTGVSQNPRHKITKRGQNVTFRCDPISEHNRLYWYRQTLGQGPEFLTYFQNEAQLEKSRLLSDRFSAERPKGSFSTLEIQRTEQGDSAMYLCASSAGGTYEQYFGPGTRLTVT.

The chain recombines TRBV6-1 with TRBJ2-7; weak D call: TRBD2 (6 bases). V was cut by 3 bases and J by 0 bases, with 12 bases left in between. Germline CDR1 is MNHNS and CDR2 is SASEGT. There are 15 residues in the CDR3. The CDR3 coding sequence is TGTGCCAGCAGTGATAGCGGTTATAGCTCCTACGAGCAGTACTTC. It yields the protein CASSDSGYSSYEQYF.

This chain joins TRBV5-1 and TRBJ1-1, with D perhaps TRBD1 (5 bases). V was shortened by 3 bases and J by 6 bases, with 18 bases between the two germline ends. The CDR3 runs to 15 residues. Germline V lookup: CDR1 SGHRS, CDR2 YFSETQ. The CDR3, as DNA: TGCGCCAGCAGCTACGGACGGAGTGGAGGGGCTGAAGCTTTCTTT. Encoded protein: CASSYGRSGGAEAFF.

The rearrangement joins TRBV5-6 to TRBJ2-7, with 8 bases that match TRBD1. The CDR3 extends over 13 amino acids. J lost 5 bases, V lost 3 bases, and 4 bases had no gene match. CDR1 and CDR2 (germline): SGHDT, YYEEEE. CDR3 nucleotide sequence: TGTGCCAGCAGCTCCGGGACAGGCAACGAGCAGTACTTC. Amino acid sequence: CASSSGTGNEQYF.

This clone was seen once. The V gene is TRBV2, the J gene TRBJ1-6; D remains unclear. Trimming removed 6 bases at V and 9 bases at J, with 12 bases between. CDR3 size: 13 residues. Germline CDR1 reads SNHLY; CDR2 reads FYNNEI. The CDR3 reads CASRGEIGSPLHF. DNA of the CDR3: TGTGCCAGCAGAGGAGAGATTGGTTCACCCCTCCACTTT.

This clone has only a few counts. The CDR3 reads CASRQTGAGELFF. CDR3 nucleotide sequence: TGTGCCAGCAGGCAGACAGGGGCCGGGGAGCTGTTTTTT. V gene TRBV6-5 combines with J gene TRBJ2-2; the match to TRBD1 covers 8 bases. The CDR3 is 13 residues long. The J segment lost 6 bases and the V segment lost 6 bases, leaving 3 bases of the junction unmatched. Germline lookup yields CDR1 MNHEY and CDR2 SVGAGI.

The chain couples TRBV14 to TRBJ2-3; 11 bases agree with TRBD2. The CDR3 covers 16 residues. Germline V gives CDR1 SGHDN, CDR2 FVKESK. V lost 5 bases and J lost 3; bases outside the gene matches: 7. CDR3 in amino acids: CASSSLAGGRTDTQYF. CDR3 nucleotide sequence: TGTGCCAGCAGCTCGTTAGCGGGAGGGCGGACAGATACGCAGTATTTT.

The chain links TRBV15 to TRBJ1-3; tentative D call: TRBD1 (5 bases). V lost 1 base to trimming and J lost 2 bases, with 9 bases between them. The CDR3 covers 15 residues. CDR1 LNHNV and CDR2 YYDKDF come from the germline V gene (reference sequence). The CDR3 loop reads CATSRVPGPGNTIYF. The CDR3 coding sequence is TGTGCCACCAGCAGAGTCCCAGGGCCTGGAAACACCATATATTTT.